Reported below is one T cell receptor beta chain. This sample was included in a study of T cells after somatic rescue of genetic block. The CDR3 contains 15 residues. Trimming cost V 3 bases and J 0 bases, with 10 bases left between them. CDR1 is MNHNY, CDR2 SVGAGI, per germline (reference sequence). Using immunoSEQ multiplex PCR, the repertoire was profiled, and TCRdb retains in-frame clones only, with some absent. The repertoire has approximately 10,000 clones, about two thirds of them found once; the top ten carry over 9.5%. Sample: peripheral blood mononuclear cells (PBMCs). The clonotype comes from a boy between 10 and 17 years old. This chain connects TRBV6-6 to TRBJ2-3; D call uncertain. The CDR3 bases are TGTGCCAGCAGTTATGGACGGTGGAGCACAGATACGCAGTATTTT. Translation: CASSYGRWSTDTQYF.